This TCR beta chain was sequenced for a study of T-cell reconstitution after alpha-beta-depleted transplantation in children. Study observations and caveats: Fresh T-cell production supplied most of the T-cell counts and diversity seen one year after transplant. About two months after transplant, alpha-beta T cells reportedly came from several hundred expanded graft clones. Some patients showed high day-60 TCRbeta diversity, which derived from surviving recipient T cells and thymic progenitors.

Unique molecular identifiers were used in preparing the TCRbeta library. TCRdb fed the PCR reads into MiXCR, producing one record per CDR3 protein. Of fewer than 350,000 distinct CDR3 sequences listed, roughly a tenth are singletons. Germline V gives CDR1 SGHRS, CDR2 YFSETQ. Trimming took 0 bases from V and 2 from J; bases not matched to a gene: 3. The CDR3 spans 16 residues. The table lists this clonotype with many counts. Its target is unknown. This chain connects TRBV5-1 to TRBJ2-2, with 8 nucleotides matching TRBD2. This sample comprised PBMCs, obtained before TCRalphabeta/CD19-depleted stem cell transplant. The source of this sequence is a boy younger than two with acute myeloid leukemia, due to receive a stem cell transplant. The CDR3 nucleotides are TGCGCCAGCAGCTTGGAACTAGCGGAAAACACCGGGGAGCTGTTTTTT. The encoded protein is CASSLELAENTGELFF.